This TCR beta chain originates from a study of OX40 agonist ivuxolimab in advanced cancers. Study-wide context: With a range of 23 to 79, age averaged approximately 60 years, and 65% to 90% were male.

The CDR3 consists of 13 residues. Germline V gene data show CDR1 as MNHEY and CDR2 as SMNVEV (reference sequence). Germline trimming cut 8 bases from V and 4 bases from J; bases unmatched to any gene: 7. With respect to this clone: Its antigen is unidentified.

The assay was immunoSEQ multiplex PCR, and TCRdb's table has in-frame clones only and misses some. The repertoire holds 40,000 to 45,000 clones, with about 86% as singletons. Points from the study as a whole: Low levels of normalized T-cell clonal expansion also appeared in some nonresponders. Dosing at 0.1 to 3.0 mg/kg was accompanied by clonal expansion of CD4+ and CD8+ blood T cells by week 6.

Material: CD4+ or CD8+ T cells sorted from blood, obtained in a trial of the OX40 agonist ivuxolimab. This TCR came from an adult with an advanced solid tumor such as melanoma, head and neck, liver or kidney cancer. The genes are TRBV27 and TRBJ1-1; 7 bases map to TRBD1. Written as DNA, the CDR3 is TGTGCCAGCGGCCAGACAGGGATCACTGAAGCTTTCTTT. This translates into CASGQTGITEAFF.